The sequence of this T cell receptor beta chain was determined in a study of shared clonotypes between healthy human individuals. Study-wide results and limits: A handful of donors had about 5% of their naive CD4 clonotypes in common.

The authors distributed each subset's genomic DNA evenly over several immunoSEQ plates. Using immunoSEQ multiplex PCR, the repertoire was profiled, and TCRdb retains in-frame clones only, with some absent. The sample has about 2 million clones, 85% to 95% seen once; the top ten hold more than 0.9%. This clone was observed once. Its antigen is unidentified. Germline V lookup: CDR1 SGHDN, CDR2 FVKESK. V dropped 4 bases and J dropped 11; count of bases not matched to a gene: 8. The CDR3 consists of 14 residues. Positively selected for CCR7, the CD45RO-negative cells used as naive CD8 cells excluded terminally differentiated effector memory CD45RA+ cells.

The source of this sequence is a man younger than 35 in good health. What was sequenced was naive CD8+ T cells sorted from blood. The chain has TRBV14 and TRBJ2-3; 11 bases match TRBD2. CDR3 sequence reads: CASSRLAGFDEQYF. CDR3 sequence (DNA): TGTGCCAGCAGCCGACTAGCGGGGTTTGATGAGCAGTATTTT.